This T cell receptor beta chain was found in a study of post-analysis software for immune sequencing data (dated by TCRdb to the mid-2010s). In terms of the full investigation: The recorded disease courses included relapsing-remitting, secondary progressive and progressive-relapsing multiple sclerosis, and some patients had no subtype annotation. Patient repertoires were compared against 11 to 12 previously published healthy control repertoires from donors aged roughly 6 to 26 years. A subset of samples was prepared in parallel using single-end sample barcoding, then pooled and co-amplified after Illumina adapter ligation.

General study outcomes and caveats: Direct clustering with F measure showed strong co-clustering of samples prepared in the same batch, prompting a batch-effect correction. Normalized Chao1 diversity was significantly lower in multiple sclerosis patients than controls, suggesting substantial peripheral T-cell clonal expansion. The multiple sclerosis patient group was slightly younger than the control group.

In this sample, this clonotype turned up a few times. The clone's antigen remains unknown. Base qualities are not recorded, but no much larger clone differs from it by a single base. TCR beta repertoires were profiled from peripheral blood of some 13 young patients with multiple sclerosis to demonstrate the VDJtools post-analysis software. The multiple sclerosis patients were children and adolescents between roughly 6 and 16 years of age. Receptor libraries were prepared by PCR. Reads for this sample came from an Illumina HiSeq 2500. Unique molecular identifiers were incorporated into TCR beta cDNA libraries to reduce PCR and sequencing biases. About 0.5 million cDNA molecules were obtained for every 1 to 10 million input T cells, so each molecule roughly corresponded to one T cell. The same protocol used for the earlier healthy control dataset was applied to prepare and sequence the patient libraries. Samples belonging to the same batch were prepared together, multiplexed and sequenced on a shared HiSeq lane. For the original study's pipeline: MIGEC handled the raw barcoded reads, throwing out single-read molecular identifier groups before consensus assembly and CDR3 extraction. VDJtools was used for post-analysis of the clonotype tables, and diversity was normalized by down-sampling every dataset to the size of the smallest sample. To correct batch-related cross-sample contamination, repertoire overlap clustering matched CDR3 amino acid sequences but not nucleotide sequences. TCRdb reprocessing: public reads trimmed at Q25 with fastp, clones called with MiXCR, in-frame beta chains kept. Rows are unified per CDR3 protein, each entry keeping the most common DNA and genes. Here the V and J calls rest on TCRdb's processing, not on the authors' analysis. The sample table holds 740,000 or so distinct CDR3 sequences, of which roughly half were seen once. Of the sample, approximately 4.3% is held by the ten largest clones.

Sequencing input: blood. This TCR was recovered from a girl between 10 and 17 years old with multiple sclerosis.

Here the CDR3 is given as CSAYTGKETQYF. The bases are TGCAGTGCTTATACAGGGAAAGAGACCCAGTACTTC. The rearranged chain carries TRBV20-1 and TRBJ2-5; TRBD1 is possibly the D segment (6 matching bases). Including the terminal cysteine and phenylalanine, the CDR3 comprises 12 residues. Only CDR3 DNA is held: 36 bases, read in frame from base 1. Trimming at the junction amounts to 5 bases on V and 3 bases on J, and the germline ends lie 10 bases apart. The germline V gene (reference sequence) supplies CDR1 DFQATT and CDR2 SNEGSKA.